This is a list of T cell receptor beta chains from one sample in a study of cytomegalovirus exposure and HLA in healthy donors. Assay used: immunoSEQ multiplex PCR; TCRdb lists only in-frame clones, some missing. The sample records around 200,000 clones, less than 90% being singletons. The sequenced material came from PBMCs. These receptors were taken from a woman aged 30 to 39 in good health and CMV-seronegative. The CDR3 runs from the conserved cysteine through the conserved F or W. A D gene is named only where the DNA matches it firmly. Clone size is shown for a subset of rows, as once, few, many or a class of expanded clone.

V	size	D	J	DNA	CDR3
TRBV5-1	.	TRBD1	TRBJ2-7	TGCGCCAGCAGCCTCTACAGGGGATGGCAGTACTTC	CASSLYRGWQYF
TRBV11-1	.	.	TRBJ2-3	TGTGCCAGCAGCCGGGAACTAGGAACGCAGTATTTT	CASSRELGTQYF
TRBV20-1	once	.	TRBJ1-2	TGCAGTGCCCCTACTTTCTATGGCTACACCTTC	CSAPTFYGYTF
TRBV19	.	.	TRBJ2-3	TGTGCCAGTAGATCTCCGGGGGATACGCAGTATTTT	CASRSPGDTQYF
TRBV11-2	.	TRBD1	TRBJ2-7	TGTGCCAGCAGCTTAGAGAGGACAGGGGTCGAGTACTTC	CASSLERTGVEYF
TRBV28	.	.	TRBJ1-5	TGTGCCAGCAGTGTTCCTCAGGCAAGCCCTCGAGCCAAAGGGGATCAGCCCCAGCATTTT	CASSVPQASPRAKGDQPQHF
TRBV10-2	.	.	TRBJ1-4	TGCGCCAGCAGTGAGTCGTCAGGCCCGTCGCCGGAAAAACTGTTTTTT	CASSESSGPSPEKLFF
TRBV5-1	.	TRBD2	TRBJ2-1	TGCGCCAGCAGACCTTACGAGCGGGGGAATGAGCAGTTCTTC	CASRPYERGNEQFF
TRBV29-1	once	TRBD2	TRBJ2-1	TGCAGCGTCACGGGACTAGCGGGAGGTTCCTACAATGAGCAGTTCTTC	CSVTGLAGGSYNEQFF
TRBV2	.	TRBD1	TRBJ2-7	TGTGCCAGCAGTAGACAGGGGGCCTATTTATCCGAGCAGTACTTC	CASSRQGAYLSEQYF
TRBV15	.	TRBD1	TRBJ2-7	TGTGCCACCAGCAGACTAGACAGGGGCCACGAGCAGTACTTC	CATSRLDRGHEQYF
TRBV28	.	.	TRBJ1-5	TGTGCCAGTACCCGGGGAGGGTGGAATCAGCCCCAGCATTTT	CASTRGGWNQPQHF
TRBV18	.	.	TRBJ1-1	TGTGCCAGCTCACCGTCAGGGGCCGGGGACACTGAAGCTTTCTTT	CASSPSGAGDTEAFF
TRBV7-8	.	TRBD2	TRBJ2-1	TGTGCCAGCAGTCGAACTAGCGGGAGATTCAATGAGCAGTTCTTC	CASSRTSGRFNEQFF
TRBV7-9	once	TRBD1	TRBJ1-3	TGTGCCAGCACCCCGGGCCGGGTAACAGGGGCTGGAAACACCATATATTTT	CASTPGRVTGAGNTIYF
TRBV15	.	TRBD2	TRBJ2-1	TGTGCCACCAGGGGGGGGAATTTCGTCGATGAGCAGTTCTTC	CATRGGNFVDEQFF
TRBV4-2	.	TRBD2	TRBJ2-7	TGTGCCAGCAGCCCCGAGGGGGGCGGGAGGGCCGGATACGAGCAGTACTTC	CASSPEGGGRAGYEQYF
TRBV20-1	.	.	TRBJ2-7	TGCAGTGCTAGAGAGGAGAACGAGCAGTACTTC	CSAREENEQYF
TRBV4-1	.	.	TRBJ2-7	TGCGCCAGCAGCCTACGGAGTGGATCCTACGAGCAGTACTTC	CASSLRSGSYEQYF
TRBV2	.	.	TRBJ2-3	TGTGCCAGCAGCTACAGCACAGATACGCAGTATTTT	CASSYSTDTQYF
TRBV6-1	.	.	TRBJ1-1	TGTGCCAGCAGTTACCTAACCGATGCTTTCTTT	CASSYLTDAFF
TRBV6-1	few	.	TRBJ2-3	TGTGCCACCAAGGAGACTAGGGGCACAGATACGCAGTATTTT	CATKETRGTDTQYF
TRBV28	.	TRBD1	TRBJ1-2	TGTGCCAGCAGTTCCGACAGGGCGCGTGGCTACACCTTC	CASSSDRARGYTF
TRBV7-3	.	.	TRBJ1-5	TGTGCCAGCAGCCCTAATCAGCCCCAGCATTTT	CASSPNQPQHF
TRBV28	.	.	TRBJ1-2	TGTGCCAGCAGTTTCGCGACAGACACACCTTGGGGCTACACCTTC	CASSFATDTPWGYTF
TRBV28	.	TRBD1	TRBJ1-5	TGTGCCAGCAGTCGAGGGGGGACAGGGAGGAGATCTGAATATAGCAATCAGCCCCAGCATTTT	CASSRGGTGRRSEYSNQPQHF
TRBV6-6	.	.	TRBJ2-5	TGTGCCAGCAGAAAAGGGGGGGAAGAGACCCAGTACTTC	CASRKGGEETQYF
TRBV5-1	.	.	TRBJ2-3	TGCGCCAGCAGCCCCCGCGGGGTTAACACAGATACGCAGTATTTT	CASSPRGVNTDTQYF
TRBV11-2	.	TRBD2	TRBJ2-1	TGTGCCAGCCTTCGGCGGGAGATGGGTGAGCAGTTCTTC	CASLRREMGEQFF
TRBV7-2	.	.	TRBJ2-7	TGTGCCAGCAGCCTGACTTATAACGAGCAGTACTTC	CASSLTYNEQYF
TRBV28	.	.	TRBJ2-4	TGTGCCAGCAGTTTAGATCAGGTCATTCAGTACTTC	CASSLDQVIQYF
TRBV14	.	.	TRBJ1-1	TGTGCCAGCAGCCAAGATTTTACCAGTGAAGCTTTCTTT	CASSQDFTSEAFF
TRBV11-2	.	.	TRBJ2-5	TGTGCCAGCAGCTTATCCCGGGGAAGGAGAGAGACCCAGTACTTC	CASSLSRGRRETQYF
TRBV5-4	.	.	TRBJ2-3	TGTGCCAGCAGCCCCTTCCCGGTACGAAGCACAGATACGCAGTATTTT	CASSPFPVRSTDTQYF
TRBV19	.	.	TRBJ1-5	TGTGCCAGTAGTATGAGCAGGGGCGATCAGCCCCAGCATTTT	CASSMSRGDQPQHF
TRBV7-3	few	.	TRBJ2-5	TGTGCCAGCTCTCTAGCGGGGACAGGGGAAGAGACCCAGTACTTC	CASSLAGTGEETQYF
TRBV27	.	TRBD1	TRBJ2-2	TGTGCCAGCAGTTTGGGACAGGGGTACACCGGGGAGCTGTTTTTT	CASSLGQGYTGELFF
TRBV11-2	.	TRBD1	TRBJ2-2	TGTGCCAGCAGCCGACAGGGGGCAGGGGAGCTGTTTTTT	CASSRQGAGELFF
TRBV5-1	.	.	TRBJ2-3	TGCGCCAGCAGCCCACAGTCCACAGATACGCAGTATTTT	CASSPQSTDTQYF
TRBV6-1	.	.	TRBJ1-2	TGTGCCAGCACCGAAGGAAACAGCTATGTCTACACCTTC	CASTEGNSYVYTF
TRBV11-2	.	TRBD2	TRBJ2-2	TGTGCCAGCAGGCAATTCGGAGGGCGGGAGTCCCCCGGGGAGCTGTTTTTT	CASRQFGGRESPGELFF
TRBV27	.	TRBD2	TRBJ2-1	TGTGCCAGCAGTCATAGCGGGGGGAGGGGTGAGCAGTTCTTC	CASSHSGGRGEQFF
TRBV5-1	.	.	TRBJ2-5	TGCGCCAGCAGCCTCGACACCCTCCGGACCCAGTACTTC	CASSLDTLRTQYF
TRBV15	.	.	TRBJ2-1	TGTGCCACCAGCAGGTCCCTAGTATATGAGCAGTTCTTC	CATSRSLVYEQFF
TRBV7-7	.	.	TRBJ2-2	TGTGCTAGCAGCTTCGGGTACAACACCGGGGAGCTGTTTTTT	CASSFGYNTGELFF